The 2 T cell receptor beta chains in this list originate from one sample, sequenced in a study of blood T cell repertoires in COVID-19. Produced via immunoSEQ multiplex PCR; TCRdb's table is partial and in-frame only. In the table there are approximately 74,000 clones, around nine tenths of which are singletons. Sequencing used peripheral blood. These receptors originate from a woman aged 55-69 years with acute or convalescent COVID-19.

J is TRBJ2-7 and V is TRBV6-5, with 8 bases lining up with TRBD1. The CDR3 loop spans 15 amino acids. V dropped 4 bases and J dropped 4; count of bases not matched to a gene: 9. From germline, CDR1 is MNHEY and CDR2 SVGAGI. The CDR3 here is CASSSGGELIYEQYF. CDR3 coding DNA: TGTGCCAGCAGTTCAGGGGGCGAATTGATATACGAGCAGTACTTC.

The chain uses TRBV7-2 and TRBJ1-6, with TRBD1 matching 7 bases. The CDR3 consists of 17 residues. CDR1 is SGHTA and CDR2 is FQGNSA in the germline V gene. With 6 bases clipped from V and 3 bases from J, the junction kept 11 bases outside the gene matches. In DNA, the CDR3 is TGTGCCAGCAGACCCGGGACAGAATCTAACTATAATTCACCCCTCCACTTT. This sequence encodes CASRPGTESNYNSPLHF.